Listed here is a single T cell receptor (beta chain). The target antigen is unknown. Before being chosen for sequencing, patients had shown CD8+CD57+ cell expansion by flow cytometry. A severe acquired aplastic anemia diagnosis applied to all patients. The data originate from a study of CD8+CD57+ T cells in acquired aplastic anemia. Whole-study context: Sorted CD4+ plus CD8+ cells gave DNA averaging about 3.2 ug. Overall study findings and caveats: Patients and controls shared 25 to 30 CD8+ CDR3 sequences, which appeared highly expressed in patients and within their immunodominant clones. A significant difference in CD8+ Simpson's diversity between patients and controls was not found.

The CDR3 runs to 16 residues. V shed 3 bases and J 5 bases; nucleotides not matched to a gene: 5. In germline, CDR1 is LNHNV, CDR2 YYDKDF (reference sequence). Template material for TCR beta VDJ and CDR3 profiling consisted of genomic DNA. MiXCR, applied by TCRdb to the reads, yields one record per CDR3 protein. The sample records about 150,000 distinct CDR3 sequences, less than 60% being singletons. The rearrangement uses TRBV15 and TRBJ1-6; 9 bases fit TRBD1. Sequenced sample: sorted CD4+, CD8+, or CD8+CD57+ T cells (not recorded which) from PBMCs. The receptor was derived from a human donor with aplastic anemia. Here the CDR3 reads CATSRGQGNHNSPLHF. As DNA, the CDR3 is TGTGCCACCAGCAGGGGACAGGGTAACCATAATTCACCCCTCCACTTT.